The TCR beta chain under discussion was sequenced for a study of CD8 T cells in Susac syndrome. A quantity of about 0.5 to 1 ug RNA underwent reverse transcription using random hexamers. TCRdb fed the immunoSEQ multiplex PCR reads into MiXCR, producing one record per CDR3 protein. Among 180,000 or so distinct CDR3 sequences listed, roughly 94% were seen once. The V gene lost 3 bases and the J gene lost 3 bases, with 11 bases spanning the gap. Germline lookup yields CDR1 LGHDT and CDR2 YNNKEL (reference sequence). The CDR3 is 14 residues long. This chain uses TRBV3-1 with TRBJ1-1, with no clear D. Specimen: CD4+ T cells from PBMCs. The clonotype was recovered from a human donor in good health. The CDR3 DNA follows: TGTGCCAGCAGCCAGGGCCTAGGACACACTGAAGCTTTCTTT. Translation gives CASSQGLGHTEAFF. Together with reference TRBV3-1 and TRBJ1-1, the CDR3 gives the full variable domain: DTAVSQTPKYLVTQMGNDKSIKCEQNLGHDTMYWYKQDSKKFLKIMFSYNNKELIINETVPNRFSPKSPDKAHLNLHINSLELGDSAVYFCASSQGLGHTEAFFGQGTRLTVV.